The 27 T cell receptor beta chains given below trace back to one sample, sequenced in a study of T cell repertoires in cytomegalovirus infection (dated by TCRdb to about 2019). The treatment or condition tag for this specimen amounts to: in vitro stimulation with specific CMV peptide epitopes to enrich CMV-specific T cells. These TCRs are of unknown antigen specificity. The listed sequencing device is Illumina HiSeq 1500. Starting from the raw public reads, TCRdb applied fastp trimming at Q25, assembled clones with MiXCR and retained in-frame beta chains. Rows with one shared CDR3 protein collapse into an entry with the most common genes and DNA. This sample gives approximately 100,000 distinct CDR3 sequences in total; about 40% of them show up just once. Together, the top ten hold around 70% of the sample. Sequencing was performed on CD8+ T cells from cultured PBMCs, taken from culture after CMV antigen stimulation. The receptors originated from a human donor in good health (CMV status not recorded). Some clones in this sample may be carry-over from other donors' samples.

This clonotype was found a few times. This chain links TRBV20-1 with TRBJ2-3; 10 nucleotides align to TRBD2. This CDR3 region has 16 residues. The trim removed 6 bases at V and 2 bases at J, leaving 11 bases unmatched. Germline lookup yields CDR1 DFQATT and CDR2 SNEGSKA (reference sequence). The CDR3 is CSAQRASGGITDTQYF. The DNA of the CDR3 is TGCAGTGCCCAGAGGGCTAGCGGGGGCATCACAGATACGCAGTATTTT.

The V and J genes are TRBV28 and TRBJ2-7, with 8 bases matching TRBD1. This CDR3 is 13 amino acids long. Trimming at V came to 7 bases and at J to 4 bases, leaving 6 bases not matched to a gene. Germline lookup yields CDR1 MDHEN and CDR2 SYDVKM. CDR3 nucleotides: TGTGCCAGCACCCCAGGGGGCTGGTACGAGCAGTACTTC. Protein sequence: CASTPGGWYEQYF.

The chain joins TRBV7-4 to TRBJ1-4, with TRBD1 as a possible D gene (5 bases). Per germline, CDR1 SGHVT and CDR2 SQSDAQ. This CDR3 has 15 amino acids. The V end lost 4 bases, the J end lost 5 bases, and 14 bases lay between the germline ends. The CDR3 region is CASSSERDWNEKLFF. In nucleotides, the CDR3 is TGTGCCAGCAGCTCGGAACGGGACTGGAATGAAAAACTGTTTTTT.

CDR3 nucleotide sequence: TGTGCCAGCAGCTTATACGGAAGCGGGAGCTCCTACAATGAGCAGTTCTTC. This translates into CASSLYGSGSSYNEQFF. V and J are TRBV5-4 and TRBJ2-1; 8 positions agree with TRBD2. Germline CDR1 is SGHNT and CDR2 is YYREEE (reference sequence). CDR3 length: 17 amino acids. Losses at the gene ends were 2 bases for V and 0 bases for J; bases not matched to a gene: 7.

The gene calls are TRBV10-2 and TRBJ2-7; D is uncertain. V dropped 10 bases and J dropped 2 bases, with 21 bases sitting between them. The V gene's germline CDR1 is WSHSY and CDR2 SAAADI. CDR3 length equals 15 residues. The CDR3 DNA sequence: TGCGCCAACCTTATTCAAGACCCCTGGGCCTACGAGCAGTACTTC. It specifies CANLIQDPWAYEQYF.

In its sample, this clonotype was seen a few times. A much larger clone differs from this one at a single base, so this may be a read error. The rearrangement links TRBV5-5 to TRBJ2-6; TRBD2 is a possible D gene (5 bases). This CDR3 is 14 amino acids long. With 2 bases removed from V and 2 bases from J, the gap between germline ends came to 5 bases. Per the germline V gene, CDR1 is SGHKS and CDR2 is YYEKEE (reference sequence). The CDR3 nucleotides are TGTGCCAGCAGCTTCGGGGCTGGGGCCAACGTCCTGACTTTC. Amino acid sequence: CASSFGAGANVLTF. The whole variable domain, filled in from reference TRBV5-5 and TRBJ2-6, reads DAGVTQSPTHLIKTRGQQVTLRCSPISGHKSVSWYQQVLGQGPQFIFQYYEKEERGRGNFPDRFSARQFPNYSSELNVNALLLGDSALYLCASSFGAGANVLTFGAGSRLTVL.

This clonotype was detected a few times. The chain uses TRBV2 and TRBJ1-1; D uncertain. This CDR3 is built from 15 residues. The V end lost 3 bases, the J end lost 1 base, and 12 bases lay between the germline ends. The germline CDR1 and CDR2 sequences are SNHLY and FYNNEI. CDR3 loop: CASSDVGWGNTEAFF. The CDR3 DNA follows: TGTGCCAGCAGTGATGTAGGATGGGGGAACACTGAAGCTTTCTTT. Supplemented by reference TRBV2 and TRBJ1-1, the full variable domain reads EPEVTQTPSHQVTQMGQEVILRCVPISNHLYFYWYRQILGQKVEFLVSFYNNEISEKSEIFDDQFSVERPDGSNFTLKIRSTKLEDSAMYFCASSDVGWGNTEAFFGQGTRLTVV.

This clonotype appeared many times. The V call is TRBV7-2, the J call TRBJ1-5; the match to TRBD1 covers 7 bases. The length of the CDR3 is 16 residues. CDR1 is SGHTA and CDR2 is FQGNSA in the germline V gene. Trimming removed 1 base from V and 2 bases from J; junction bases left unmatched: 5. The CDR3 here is CASSLGIRGGNQPQHF. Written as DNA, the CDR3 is TGTGCCAGCAGCTTAGGTATCAGGGGGGGCAATCAGCCCCAGCATTTT.

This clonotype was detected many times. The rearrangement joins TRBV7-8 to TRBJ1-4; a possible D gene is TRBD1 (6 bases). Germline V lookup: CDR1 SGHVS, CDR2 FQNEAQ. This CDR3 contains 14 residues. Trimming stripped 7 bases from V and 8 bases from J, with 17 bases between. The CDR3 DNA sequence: TGTGCCAGCATCCCGGGGGCTCACGCGGAAAAACTGTTTTTT. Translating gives CASIPGAHAEKLFF.

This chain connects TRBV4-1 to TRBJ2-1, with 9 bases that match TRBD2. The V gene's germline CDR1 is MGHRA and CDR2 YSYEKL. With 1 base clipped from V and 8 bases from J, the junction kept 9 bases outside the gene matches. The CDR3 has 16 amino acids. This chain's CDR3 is CASSQVAAGGRDEQFF. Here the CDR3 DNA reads TGCGCCAGCAGCCAAGTTGCAGCGGGGGGCCGGGATGAGCAGTTCTTC.

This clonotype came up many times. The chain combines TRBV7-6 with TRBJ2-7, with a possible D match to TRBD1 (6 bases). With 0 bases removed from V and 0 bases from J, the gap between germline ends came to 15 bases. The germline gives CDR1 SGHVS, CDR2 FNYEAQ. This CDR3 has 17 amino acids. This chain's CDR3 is CASSLAITQGPSYEQYF. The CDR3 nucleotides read TGTGCCAGCAGCTTAGCGATTACGCAGGGGCCCTCCTACGAGCAGTACTTC.

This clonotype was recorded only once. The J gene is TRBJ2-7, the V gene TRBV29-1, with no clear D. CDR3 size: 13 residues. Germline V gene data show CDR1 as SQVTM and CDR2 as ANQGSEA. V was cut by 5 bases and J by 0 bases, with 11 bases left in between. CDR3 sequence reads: CSVRSASSYEQYF. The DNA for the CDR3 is TGCAGCGTTAGGAGCGCCTCCTCCTACGAGCAGTACTTC.

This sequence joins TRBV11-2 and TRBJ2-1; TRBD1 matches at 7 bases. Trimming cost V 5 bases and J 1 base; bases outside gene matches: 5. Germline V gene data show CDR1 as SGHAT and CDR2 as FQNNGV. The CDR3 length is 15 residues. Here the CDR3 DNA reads TGTGCCAGCAGCCCCCCGACAGGGTCCTACAATGAGCAGTTCTTC. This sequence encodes CASSPPTGSYNEQFF.

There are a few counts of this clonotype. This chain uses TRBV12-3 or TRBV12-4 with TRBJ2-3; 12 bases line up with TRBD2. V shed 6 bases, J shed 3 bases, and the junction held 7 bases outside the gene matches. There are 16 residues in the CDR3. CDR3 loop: CASSLGLAGKTDTQYF. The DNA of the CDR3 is TGTGCCAGCAGCCTTGGACTAGCGGGGAAGACAGATACGCAGTATTTT.

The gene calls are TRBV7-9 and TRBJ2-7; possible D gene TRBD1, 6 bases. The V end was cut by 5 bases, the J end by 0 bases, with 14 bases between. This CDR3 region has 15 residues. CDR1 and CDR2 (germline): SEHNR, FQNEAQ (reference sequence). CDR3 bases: TGTGCCAGCAGCACTCCACAGGGTGGCTCCTACGAGCAGTACTTC. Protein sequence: CASSTPQGGSYEQYF.

DNA of the CDR3: TGTGCCAGCAGCTTAGACGGGAGCGAGCAGTTCTTC. Its protein is CASSLDGSEQFF. The J gene is TRBJ2-1, the V gene TRBV11-3, with D maybe TRBD2 (6 bases). The CDR3 is made up of 12 amino acids. Germline V lookup: CDR1 SGHNT, CDR2 YENEEA. The V gene lost 0 bases and the J gene lost 10 bases, with 7 bases spanning the gap.

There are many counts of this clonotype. CDR3 sequence reads: CASSADRGNTEAFF. As DNA, the CDR3 is TGTGCCAGTAGTGCCGACAGGGGGAACACTGAAGCTTTCTTT. The rearrangement links TRBV19 to TRBJ1-1, with TRBD1 matching over 8 bases. The germline gives CDR1 LNHDA, CDR2 SQIVND (reference sequence). Trimming at V came to 5 bases and at J to 1 base, leaving 3 bases not matched to a gene. The CDR3 covers 14 residues.

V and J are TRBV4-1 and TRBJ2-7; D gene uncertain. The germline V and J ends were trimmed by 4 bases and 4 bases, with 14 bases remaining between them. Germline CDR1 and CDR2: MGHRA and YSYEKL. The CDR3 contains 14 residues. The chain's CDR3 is CASSREPSEYEQYF. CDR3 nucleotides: TGCGCCAGCAGCCGCGAGCCTTCTGAGTACGAGCAGTACTTC.

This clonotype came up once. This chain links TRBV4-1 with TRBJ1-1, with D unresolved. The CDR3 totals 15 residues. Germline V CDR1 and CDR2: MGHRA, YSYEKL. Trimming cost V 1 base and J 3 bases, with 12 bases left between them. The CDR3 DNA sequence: TGCGCCAGCAGCCAAGTTTGGGGAAAGGACACTGAAGCTTTCTTT. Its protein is CASSQVWGKDTEAFF.

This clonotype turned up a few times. CDR3 bases: TGTGCCAGCAGTGGGGGACTAGGGGGCACGGCCCAGCATTTT. This translates into CASSGGLGGTAQHF. The chain couples TRBV2 to TRBJ1-5, with 7 bases matching TRBD1. V was pared by 4 bases and J by 11 bases, with 11 bases of the junction left unmatched. The CDR3 loop spans 14 amino acids. CDR1 and CDR2 (germline): SNHLY, FYNNEI. The full variable domain, completed using reference TRBV2 and TRBJ1-5, is EPEVTQTPSHQVTQMGQEVILRCVPISNHLYFYWYRQILGQKVEFLVSFYNNEISEKSEIFDDQFSVERPDGSNFTLKIRSTKLEDSAMYFCASSGGLGGTAQHFGDGTRLSIL.

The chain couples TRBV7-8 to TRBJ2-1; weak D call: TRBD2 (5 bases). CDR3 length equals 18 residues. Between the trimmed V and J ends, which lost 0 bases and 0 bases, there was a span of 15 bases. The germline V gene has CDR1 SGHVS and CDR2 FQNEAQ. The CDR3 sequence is CASSLATPGVSSYNEQFF. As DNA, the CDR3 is TGTGCCAGCAGCTTAGCGACACCCGGGGTTAGCTCCTACAATGAGCAGTTCTTC.

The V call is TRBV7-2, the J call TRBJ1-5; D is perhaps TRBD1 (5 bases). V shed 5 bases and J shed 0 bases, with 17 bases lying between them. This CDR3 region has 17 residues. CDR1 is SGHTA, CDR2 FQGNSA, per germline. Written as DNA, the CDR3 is TGTGCCAGCAGCCCGGCGGGGCCCCTTTATAGCAATCAGCCCCAGCATTTT. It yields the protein CASSPAGPLYSNQPQHF.

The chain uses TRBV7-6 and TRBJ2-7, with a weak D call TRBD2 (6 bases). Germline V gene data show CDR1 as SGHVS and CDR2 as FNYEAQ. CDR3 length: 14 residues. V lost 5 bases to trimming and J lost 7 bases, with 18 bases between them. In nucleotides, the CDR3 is TGTGCCAGCAGCGAGGGCCTCGCCGCGGGGGAGCAGTACTTC. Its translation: CASSEGLAAGEQYF.

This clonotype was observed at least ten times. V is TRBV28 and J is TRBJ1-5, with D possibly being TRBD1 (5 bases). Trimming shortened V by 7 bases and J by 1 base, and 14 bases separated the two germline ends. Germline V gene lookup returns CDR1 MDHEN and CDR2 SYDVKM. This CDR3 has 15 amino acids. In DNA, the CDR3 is TGTGCCAGCATAGAAGCAGGGAAGAGCAATCAGCCCCAGCATTTT. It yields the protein CASIEAGKSNQPQHF.

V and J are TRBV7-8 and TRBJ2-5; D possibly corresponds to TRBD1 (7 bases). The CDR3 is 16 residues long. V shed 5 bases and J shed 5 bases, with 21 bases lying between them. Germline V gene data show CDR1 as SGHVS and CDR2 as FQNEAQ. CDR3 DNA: TGTGCCAGCAGCCAAAGTAGCAGGGGGGCCGGGGAGACCCAGTACTTC. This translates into CASSQSSRGAGETQYF. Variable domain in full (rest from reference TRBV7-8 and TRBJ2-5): GAGVSQSPRYKVAKRGQDVALRCDPISGHVSLFWYQQALGQGPEFLTYFQNEAQLDKSGLPSDRFFAERPEGSVSTLKIQRTQQEDSAVYLCASSQSSRGAGETQYFGPGTRLLVL.

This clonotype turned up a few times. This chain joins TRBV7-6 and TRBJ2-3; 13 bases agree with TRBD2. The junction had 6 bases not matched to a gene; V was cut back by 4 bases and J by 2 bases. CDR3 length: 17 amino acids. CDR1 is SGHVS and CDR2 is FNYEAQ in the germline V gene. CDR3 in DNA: TGTGCCAGCAGCTCACTAGCGGGGGGGCCCAACACAGATACGCAGTATTTT. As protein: CASSSLAGGPNTDTQYF.

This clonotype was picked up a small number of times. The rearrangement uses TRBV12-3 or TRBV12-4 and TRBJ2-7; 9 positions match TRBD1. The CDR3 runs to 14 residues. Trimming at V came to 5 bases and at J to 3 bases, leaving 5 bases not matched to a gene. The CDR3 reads CASSLRQGGYEQYF. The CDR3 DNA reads TGTGCCAGCAGTCTCAGACAGGGGGGCTACGAGCAGTACTTC.